This record covers a single T cell receptor beta chain. This entry belongs to a study of CD8 T cells in Susac syndrome. With random hexamers, reverse transcription was performed on about 0.5 to 1 ug of RNA. Amplification of TCR beta CDR3 used immunoSEQ multiplex PCR across 54 Vbeta and 13 Jbeta. Each CDR3 protein gets one entry after TCRdb re-called the immunoSEQ multiplex PCR reads with MiXCR. The sample yields some 130,000 distinct CDR3 sequences, around 94% seen once. The CDR3 is 12 amino acids. Germline lookup yields CDR1 LGHDT and CDR2 YNNKEL (reference sequence). Trimming removed 3 bases from V and 6 bases from J, with 8 bases in between. Multiple sclerosis controls were treatment-naive patients with stable or active relapsing-remitting disease. Negative isolation was used for CD8+ and CD4+ T cells and FACS enrichment for TEMRA cells.

The rearrangement uses TRBV3-1 and TRBJ2-5; no reliable D call. This clonotype originated in a human donor with multiple sclerosis. The sequencing sample was made of CD4+ T cells from PBMCs. This CDR3 is CASSHLEKTQYF. CDR3 nucleotide sequence: TGTGCCAGCAGCCATCTGGAAAAGACCCAGTACTTC.